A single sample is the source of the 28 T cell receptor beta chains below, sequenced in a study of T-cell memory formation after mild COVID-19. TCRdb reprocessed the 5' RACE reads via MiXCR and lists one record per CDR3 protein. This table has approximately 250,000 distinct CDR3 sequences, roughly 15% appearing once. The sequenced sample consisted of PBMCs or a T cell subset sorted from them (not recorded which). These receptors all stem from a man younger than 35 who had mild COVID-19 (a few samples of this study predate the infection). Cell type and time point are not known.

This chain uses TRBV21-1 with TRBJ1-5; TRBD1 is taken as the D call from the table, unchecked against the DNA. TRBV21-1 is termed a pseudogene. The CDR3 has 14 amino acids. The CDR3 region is CASSTILSNQPQHF. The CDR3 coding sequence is TGTGCCAGCAGCACCATCCTGTCCAATCAGCCCCAGCATTTT.

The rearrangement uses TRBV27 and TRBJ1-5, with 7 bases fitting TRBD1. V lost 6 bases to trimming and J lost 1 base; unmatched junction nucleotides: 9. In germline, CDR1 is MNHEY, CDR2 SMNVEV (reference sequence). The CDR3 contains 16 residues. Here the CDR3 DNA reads TGTGCCAGCAGGGAAGGGGGCGCGGGAAGCAATCAGCCCCAGCATTTT. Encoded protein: CASREGGAGSNQPQHF.

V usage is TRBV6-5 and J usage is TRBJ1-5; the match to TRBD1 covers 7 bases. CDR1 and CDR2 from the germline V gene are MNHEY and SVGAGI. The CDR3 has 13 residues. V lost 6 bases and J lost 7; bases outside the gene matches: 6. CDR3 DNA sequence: TGTGCCAGCAGGGCAGGGGGTGGGCAGCCCCAGCATTTT. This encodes CASRAGGGQPQHF.

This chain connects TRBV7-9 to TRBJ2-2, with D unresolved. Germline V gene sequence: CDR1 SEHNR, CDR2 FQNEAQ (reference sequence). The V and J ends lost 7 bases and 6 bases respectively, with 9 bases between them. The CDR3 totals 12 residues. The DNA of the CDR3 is TGTGCCAGCATCCCACATTCCGGGGAGCTGTTTTTT. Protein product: CASIPHSGELFF.

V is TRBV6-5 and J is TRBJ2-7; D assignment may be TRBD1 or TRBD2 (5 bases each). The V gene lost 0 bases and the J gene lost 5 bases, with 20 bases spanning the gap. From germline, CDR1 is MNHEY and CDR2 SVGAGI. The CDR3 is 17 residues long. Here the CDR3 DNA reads TGTGCCAGCAGTTACTCGCCGGCCGGCAGGGTGGGACACGAGCAGTACTTC. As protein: CASSYSPAGRVGHEQYF.

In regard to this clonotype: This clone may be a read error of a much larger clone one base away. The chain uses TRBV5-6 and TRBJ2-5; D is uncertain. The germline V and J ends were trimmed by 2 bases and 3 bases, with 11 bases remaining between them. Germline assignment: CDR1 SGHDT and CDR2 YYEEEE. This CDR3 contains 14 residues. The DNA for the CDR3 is TGTGCCAGCAGCTTAGTGGCGCGGAAAGAGACCCAGTACTTC. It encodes CASSLVARKETQYF.

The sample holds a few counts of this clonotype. CDR3 in DNA: TGCAGCGTTCACGGACATAACACTGAAGCTTTCTTT. Amino acid sequence: CSVHGHNTEAFF. The V call is TRBV29-1, the J call TRBJ1-1, with D perhaps TRBD1 (5 bases). Trimming removed 5 bases at V and 2 bases at J, with 9 bases between. The V gene's germline CDR1 is SQVTM and CDR2 ANQGSEA. The CDR3 is 12 amino acids. The full variable domain, completed using reference TRBV29-1 and TRBJ1-1, is SAVISQKPSRDICQRGTSLTIQCQVDSQVTMMFWYRQQPGQSLTLIATANQGSEATYESGFVIDKFPISRPNLTFSTLTVSNMSPEDSSIYLCSVHGHNTEAFFGQGTRLTVV.

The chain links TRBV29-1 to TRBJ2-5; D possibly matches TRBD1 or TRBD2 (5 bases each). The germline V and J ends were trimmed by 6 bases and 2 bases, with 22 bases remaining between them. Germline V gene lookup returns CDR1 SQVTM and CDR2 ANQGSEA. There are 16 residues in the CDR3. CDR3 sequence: CSVPGTSDKYQETQYF. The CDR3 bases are TGCAGCGTGCCCGGGACCAGTGATAAGTATCAAGAGACCCAGTACTTC.

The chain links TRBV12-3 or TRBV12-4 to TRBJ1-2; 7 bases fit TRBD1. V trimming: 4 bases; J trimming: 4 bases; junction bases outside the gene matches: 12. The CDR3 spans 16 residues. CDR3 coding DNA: TGTGCCAGCAGTTATAGGAGGGGGCAGTCCGTCTATGGCTACACCTTC. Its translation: CASSYRRGQSVYGYTF.

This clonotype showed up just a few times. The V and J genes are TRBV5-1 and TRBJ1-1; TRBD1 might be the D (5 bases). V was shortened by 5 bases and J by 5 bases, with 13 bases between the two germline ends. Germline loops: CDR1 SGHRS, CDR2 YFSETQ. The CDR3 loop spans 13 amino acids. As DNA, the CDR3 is TGCGCCAGCAGGGGCGGCGGGGGGACTGAAGCTTTCTTT. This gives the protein CASRGGGGTEAFF.

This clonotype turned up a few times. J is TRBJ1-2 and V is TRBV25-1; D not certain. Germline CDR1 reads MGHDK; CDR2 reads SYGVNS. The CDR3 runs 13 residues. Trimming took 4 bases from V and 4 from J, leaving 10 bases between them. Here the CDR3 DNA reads TGTGCCAGCAGTGGAGGGCTGACCTATGGCTACACCTTC. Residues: CASSGGLTYGYTF.

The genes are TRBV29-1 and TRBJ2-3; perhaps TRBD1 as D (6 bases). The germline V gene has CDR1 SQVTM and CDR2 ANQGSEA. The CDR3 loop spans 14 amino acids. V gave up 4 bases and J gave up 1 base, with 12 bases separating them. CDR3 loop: CSVGWGPRTDTQYF. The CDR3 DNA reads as TGCAGCGTTGGCTGGGGGCCCCGCACAGATACGCAGTATTTT.

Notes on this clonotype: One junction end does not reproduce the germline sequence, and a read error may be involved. The CDR3 nucleotides read TGTGCCAGCAGTTTAGACAGGGCGTATGAGCAGTTCTTC. Translated, it gives CASSLDRAYEQFF. J is TRBJ2-1 and V is TRBV11-3, with 7 bases fitting TRBD1. CDR1 and CDR2 from the germline V gene are SGHNT and YENEEA. There are 13 residues in the CDR3.

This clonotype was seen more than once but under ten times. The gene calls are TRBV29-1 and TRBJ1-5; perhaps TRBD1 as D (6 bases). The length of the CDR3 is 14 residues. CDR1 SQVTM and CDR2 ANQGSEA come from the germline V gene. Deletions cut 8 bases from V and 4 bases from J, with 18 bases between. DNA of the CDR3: TGCAGCTGTACGATCGGGACACCTAATCAGCCCCAGCATTTT. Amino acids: CSCTIGTPNQPQHF.

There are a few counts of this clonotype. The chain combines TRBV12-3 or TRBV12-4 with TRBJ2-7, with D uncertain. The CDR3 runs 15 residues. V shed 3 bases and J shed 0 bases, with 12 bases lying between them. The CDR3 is CASSFVGFISYEQYF. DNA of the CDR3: TGTGCCAGCAGTTTTGTGGGGTTCATCTCCTACGAGCAGTACTTC.

The CDR3 sequence: CASSFQYGPETQYF. The CDR3 nucleotides are TGTGCCAGCAGCTTCCAGTACGGTCCCGAGACCCAGTACTTC. The chain recombines TRBV7-2 with TRBJ2-5; D unresolved. CDR3 length equals 14 residues. Germline values: CDR1 SGHTA, CDR2 FQGNSA. V gave up 3 bases and J gave up 5 bases, with 13 bases separating them.

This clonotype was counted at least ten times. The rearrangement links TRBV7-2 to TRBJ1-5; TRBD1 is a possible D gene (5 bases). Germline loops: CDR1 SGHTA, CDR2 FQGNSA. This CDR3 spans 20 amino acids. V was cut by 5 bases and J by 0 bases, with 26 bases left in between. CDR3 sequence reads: CASSPKQGDEVFYSNQPQHF. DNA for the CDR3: TGTGCCAGCAGCCCCAAGCAGGGAGATGAGGTTTTCTATAGCAATCAGCCCCAGCATTTT.

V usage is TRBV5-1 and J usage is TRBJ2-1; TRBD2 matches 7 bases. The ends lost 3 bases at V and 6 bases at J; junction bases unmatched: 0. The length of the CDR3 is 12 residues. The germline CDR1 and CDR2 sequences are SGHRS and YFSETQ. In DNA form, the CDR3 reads TGCGCCAGCAGCTGGACTAGCAATGAGCAGTTCTTC. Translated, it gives CASSWTSNEQFF.

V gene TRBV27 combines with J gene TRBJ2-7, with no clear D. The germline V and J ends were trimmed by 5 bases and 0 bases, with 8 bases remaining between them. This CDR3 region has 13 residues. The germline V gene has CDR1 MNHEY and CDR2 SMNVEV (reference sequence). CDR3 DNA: TGTGCCAGCAGTCCCCAGCCCTCCTACGAGCAGTACTTC. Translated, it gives CASSPQPSYEQYF.

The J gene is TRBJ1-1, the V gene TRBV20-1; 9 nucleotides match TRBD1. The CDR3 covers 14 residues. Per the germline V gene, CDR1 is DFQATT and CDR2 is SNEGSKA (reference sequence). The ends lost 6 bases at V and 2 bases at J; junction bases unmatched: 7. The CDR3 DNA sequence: TGCAGTGCCTTAACGACAGGGGGTAACACTGAAGCTTTCTTT. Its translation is CSALTTGGNTEAFF.

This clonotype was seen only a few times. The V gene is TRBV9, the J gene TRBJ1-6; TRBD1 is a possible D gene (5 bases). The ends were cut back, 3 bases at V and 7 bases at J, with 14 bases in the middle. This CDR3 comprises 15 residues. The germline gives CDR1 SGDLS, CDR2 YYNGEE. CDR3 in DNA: TGTGCCAGCAGCGGACGCGGGGGGTACAATTCACCCCTCCACTTT. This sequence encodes CASSGRGGYNSPLHF.

In DNA form, the CDR3 reads TGTGCCAGCAGCGCCCGCGGACTAGCGGGGGACACCGGGGAGCTGTTTTTT. This gives the protein CASSARGLAGDTGELFF. The chain combines TRBV9 with TRBJ2-2; 13 nucleotides match TRBD2. The CDR3 loop spans 17 amino acids. Germline V gene data show CDR1 as SGDLS and CDR2 as YYNGEE. V was clipped by 3 bases and J by 3 bases; unmatched bases: 5.

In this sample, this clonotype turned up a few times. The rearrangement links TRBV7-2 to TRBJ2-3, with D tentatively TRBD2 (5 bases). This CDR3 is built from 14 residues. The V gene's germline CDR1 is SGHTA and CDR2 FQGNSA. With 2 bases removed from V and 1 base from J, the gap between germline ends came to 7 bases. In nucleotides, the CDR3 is TGTGCCAGCAGCTTAAACGGGGGCACAGATACGCAGTATTTT. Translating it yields CASSLNGGTDTQYF.

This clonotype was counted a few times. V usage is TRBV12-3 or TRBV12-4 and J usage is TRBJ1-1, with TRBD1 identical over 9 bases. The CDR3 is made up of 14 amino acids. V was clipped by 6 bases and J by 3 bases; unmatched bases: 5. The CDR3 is CASSMGQGDTEAFF. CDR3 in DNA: TGTGCCAGCAGCATGGGACAGGGTGACACTGAAGCTTTCTTT.

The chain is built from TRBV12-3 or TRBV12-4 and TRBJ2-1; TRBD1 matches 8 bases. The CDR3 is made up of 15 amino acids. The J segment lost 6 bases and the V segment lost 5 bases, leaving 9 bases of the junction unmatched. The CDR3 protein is CASSLGQGAFNEQFF. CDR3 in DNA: TGTGCCAGCAGTCTAGGGCAGGGGGCTTTCAATGAGCAGTTCTTC.

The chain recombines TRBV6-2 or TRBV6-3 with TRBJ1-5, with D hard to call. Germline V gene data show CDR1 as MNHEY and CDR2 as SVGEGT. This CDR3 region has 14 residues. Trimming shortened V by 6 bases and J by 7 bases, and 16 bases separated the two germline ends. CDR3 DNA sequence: TGTGCCAGCAGCCGCGCCGAGGGTCACCAGCCCCAGCATTTT. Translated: CASSRAEGHQPQHF.

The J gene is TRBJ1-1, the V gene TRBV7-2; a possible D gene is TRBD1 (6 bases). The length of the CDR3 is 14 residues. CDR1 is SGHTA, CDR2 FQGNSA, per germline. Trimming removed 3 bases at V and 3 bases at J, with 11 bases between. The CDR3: CASSFGGLDTEAFF. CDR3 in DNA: TGTGCCAGCAGCTTCGGGGGGCTCGACACTGAAGCTTTCTTT.

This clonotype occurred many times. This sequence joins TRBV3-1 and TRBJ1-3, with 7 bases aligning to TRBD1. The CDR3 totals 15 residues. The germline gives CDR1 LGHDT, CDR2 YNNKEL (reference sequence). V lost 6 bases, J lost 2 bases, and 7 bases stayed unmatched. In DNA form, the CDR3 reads TGTGCCAGCAGTCAGACAGGGCATGCTGGAAACACCATATATTTT. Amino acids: CASSQTGHAGNTIYF.